This T cell receptor (beta chain) was recorded in a study of blood T cell repertoires in COVID-19. At the level of the study: COVID-19 samples, acute and convalescent, were from the United States, Italy and Spain. From T cells, B-cell-depleted T cells, or PBMCs came the material, which was cDNA or gDNA.

As handled by the study authors: For nucleated cells, counts were estimated from reference gene primer amplification. Using immunoSEQ multiplex PCR, the repertoire was profiled, and TCRdb retains in-frame clones only, with some absent. The V and J calls and clone size are taken from that table; D and trimming were inferred from the DNA. The data hold some 130,000 clones, with about 70% observed a single time. The material sequenced was peripheral blood. The TCR originated in a woman aged 70-85 years with acute or convalescent COVID-19.

CDR3 in DNA: TGTGCCAGCAGCGTAGGGGTTAGCGGGGGCACAGATACGCAGTATTTT. It is translated as CASSVGVSGGTDTQYF. The chain links TRBV9 to TRBJ2-3; TRBD2 matches 8 bases. The germline V gene encodes CDR1 SGDLS and CDR2 YYNGEE. The CDR3 has 16 residues. With V trimmed by 0 bases and J by 1 base, 4 bases remained unmatched.